Listed below are T cell receptor beta chains from one sample, sequenced in a study of blood T cell repertoires in COVID-19. Method: immunoSEQ multiplex PCR; TCRdb's copy keeps in-frame clones and lacks some. The sample holds under 45,000 clones, around 85% seen once. The sequenced material came from peripheral blood. These receptors originate from a man aged 45-65 years with active COVID-19. Each CDR3 is given with its conserved first and last residue. The D gene is left open where the match is weak.

>TRBV6-6|TRBD2|TRBJ2-1
TGTGCCAGCAGACTAGCGGGGGGGGAGCAGTTCTTC
CASRLAGGEQFF
>TRBV18|.|TRBJ1-4
TGTGCCAGCTCACCAAGGGGCTCTAATGAAAAACTGTTTTTT
CASSPRGSNEKLFF
>TRBV3-1/TRBV3-2|TRBD2|TRBJ2-5
TGTGCCAGCAGCCAGAAGGGACTAGCGGCCGGGGAGACCCAGTACTTC
CASSQKGLAAGETQYF
>TRBV11-1|.|TRBJ2-1
TGTGCCAGCACCTTGGGGCAAGCCCAATACAATGAGCAGTTCTTC
CASTLGQAQYNEQFF
>TRBV19|TRBD1|TRBJ1-2
TGTGCCAGTAGTCCCTCTCCGGGACAGGTGCGCTATGGCTACACCTTC
CASSPSPGQVRYGYTF
>TRBV2|TRBD2|TRBJ2-1
TGTGCCAGTCTATCCCCTAGCGGGACCTCCTACAATGAGCAGTTCTTC
CASLSPSGTSYNEQFF
>TRBV24-1|TRBD1|TRBJ2-7
TGTGCCACCAGTGACCCCGGGACAGGGAACTACGAGCAGTACTTC
CATSDPGTGNYEQYF
>TRBV9|.|TRBJ2-5
TGTGCCAGCAGCCCCAGACAGGACGGAGAGACCCAGTACTTC
CASSPRQDGETQYF
>TRBV6-2/TRBV6-3|TRBD1|TRBJ1-5
TGTGCCAGCAGCTATGACAGGGGGAGGAATCAGCCCCAGCATTTT
CASSYDRGRNQPQHF
>TRBV5-5|.|TRBJ2-1
TGTGCCAGCAGCTTGGCCGGGGTGGCCCACTTTGAGCAGTTCTTC
CASSLAGVAHFEQFF